This is a list of T cell receptor beta chains from one sample in a study of blood T cell repertoires in COVID-19. This table comes from immunoSEQ multiplex PCR, and its TCRdb copy is limited to in-frame clones, with some not included. The sample lists 150,000 to 200,000 clones, 76% occurring once. The material sequenced was PBMCs or T cells enriched from blood (not recorded which). Receptors originate from a woman between 45 and 60 years old with acute COVID-19. Both conserved end residues are part of each CDR3. Fields, in order: J gene, V gene, D gene, clone size, CDR3 length, CDR3 DNA, CDR3 protein. D genes are given only for firm matches. Expanded clones are given a class, and other clones once, few, many or no size at all.

TRBJ2-5 | TRBV9 | TRBD2 | . | 18 | TGTGCCAGCAGCGTAGGGGCTAGCGGGGGGGCCTTCCAAGAGACCCAGTACTTC | CASSVGASGGAFQETQYF
TRBJ1-1 | TRBV6-6 | . | . | 14 | TGTGCCAGCAGGGTAGCAACGTATAACACTGAAGCTTTCTTT | CASRVATYNTEAFF
TRBJ2-5 | TRBV9 | TRBD2 | . | 16 | TGTGCCAGCAGCGCAGGGACTAGCGGGAACCCCAAGACCCAGTACTTC | CASSAGTSGNPKTQYF
TRBJ2-1 | TRBV29-1 | TRBD1 | . | 14 | TGCAGCGTCGCCCGAGGGACAGGGGTAAATGAGCAGTTCTTC | CSVARGTGVNEQFF
TRBJ2-1 | TRBV23-1 | TRBD2 | . | 19 | TGCGCCAGCAGTCAAGGGAGGACTAGCGGTTGGGTTCCCTACAATGAGCAGTTCTTC | CASSQGRTSGWVPYNEQFF
TRBJ1-5 | TRBV7-2 | TRBD1 | . | 16 | TGTGCCAGCAGCGCAGGAGGGGACAGGGGTTCCCAGCCCCAGCATTTT | CASSAGGDRGSQPQHF
TRBJ2-1 | TRBV13 | TRBD1 | . | 16 | TGTGCCAGCAGCCCCCCCCCGGGACAGACCTACAATGAGCAGTTCTTC | CASSPPPGQTYNEQFF
TRBJ1-6 | TRBV5-1 | TRBD1 | . | 15 | TGCGCCAGCAGCCGAGGGGGCGTGGAGAATTCACCCCTCCACTTT | CASSRGGVENSPLHF
TRBJ1-1 | TRBV10-3 | . | . | 12 | TGTGCCATCAGGGAGACAGGTCTGGAAGCTTTCTTT | CAIRETGLEAFF
TRBJ1-4 | TRBV28 | . | few | 16 | TGTGCCAGCAGTTTATCGTCGGGGGTGGTAATGGGAAAACTGTTTTTT | CASSLSSGVVMGKLFF
TRBJ1-5 | TRBV2 | . | few | 15 | TGTGCCAGCACAGAAGAAACAAGCGGCAATCAGCCCCAGCATTTT | CASTEETSGNQPQHF
TRBJ2-2 | TRBV7-2 | . | . | 15 | TGTGCCAGCAGCGTTACATATGGGGGGTCCGGGGAGCTGTTTTTT | CASSVTYGGSGELFF
TRBJ2-6 | TRBV2 | . | . | 15 | TGTGCCAGCAGTGGAGGGTTAACTGGGGCCAACGTCCTGACTTTC | CASSGGLTGANVLTF
TRBJ1-2 | TRBV6-5 | . | . | 12 | TGTGCCAGCAGTTTTAGGGGCAGCGGCTACACCTTC | CASSFRGSGYTF
TRBJ2-3 | TRBV7-3 | TRBD2 | few | 17 | TGTGCCAGCAGCGAAGTGACTAGCGGGGGGGCCGATGGTACGCAGTATTTT | CASSEVTSGGADGTQYF
TRBJ1-4 | TRBV4-1 | . | . | 15 | TGCGCCAGCAGCCCCTCCATGGTACTAGGTGAAAAACTGTTTTTT | CASSPSMVLGEKLFF
TRBJ2-3 | TRBV7-2 | TRBD1 | . | 13 | TGTGCCAGCAGCTTCGACCGACAGGGGACGCAGTATTTT | CASSFDRQGTQYF
TRBJ1-5 | TRBV19 | TRBD1 | . | 14 | TGTGCCAGTAGTATGGGACAGGGCGGTCAGCCCCAGCATTTT | CASSMGQGGQPQHF
TRBJ1-2 | TRBV6-5 | . | . | 14 | TGTGCCAGCAGTCGGAAGGGGTATTTTTATGGCTACACCTTC | CASSRKGYFYGYTF
TRBJ2-6 | TRBV19 | . | . | 15 | TGTGCCAGTAGACCAACAGGATCTGGGGCCAACGTCCTGACTTTC | CASRPTGSGANVLTF
TRBJ1-6 | TRBV5-1 | . | . | 15 | TGCGCCAGCCAATTGGGGGGGCTAACGAATTCACCCCTCCACTTT | CASQLGGLTNSPLHF
TRBJ1-5 | TRBV18 | TRBD1 | . | 13 | TGTGCCAGCCACCCAGGGGGGAATCAGCCCCAGCATTTT | CASHPGGNQPQHF
TRBJ1-3 | TRBV3-1/TRBV3-2 | . | . | 15 | TGTGCCAGCAGCCAAGTATGGGGGGCTGGAAACACCATATATTTT | CASSQVWGAGNTIYF
TRBJ2-3 | TRBV18 | TRBD1 | . | 16 | TGTGCCAGCTCACCTTTCGGACAGGGGAGGGCAGATACGCAGTATTTT | CASSPFGQGRADTQYF
TRBJ1-2 | TRBV7-9 | . | . | 15 | TGTGCCACCACTTCACAGGGAAGAGAGCGTTACGGCTACACCTTC | CATTSQGRERYGYTF
TRBJ2-1 | TRBV5-4 | TRBD1 | . | 14 | TGTGCCAGCAAGGAGCAGGGGGCCTATAATGAGCAGTTCTTC | CASKEQGAYNEQFF
TRBJ1-4 | TRBV10-3 | . | . | 14 | TGTGCCATCAGGGACAGCACAACTAATGAAAAACTGTTTTTT | CAIRDSTTNEKLFF
TRBJ1-2 | TRBV19 | . | . | 12 | TGTGCCAGTAGGGGGGACTTCTATGGCTACACCTTC | CASRGDFYGYTF
TRBJ1-1 | TRBV7-3 | TRBD1 | . | 12 | TGTGCCAGCAGTTCAGGGGGCACTGAAGCTTTCTTT | CASSSGGTEAFF
TRBJ1-2 | TRBV5-1 | . | . | 12 | TGCGCCAGCAGCGGAGACCGCTATGGCTACACCTTC | CASSGDRYGYTF
TRBJ2-3 | TRBV7-2 | TRBD1 | . | 15 | TGTGCCAGCAGCAAAACAGGGGTTAGCACAGATACGCAGTATTTT | CASSKTGVSTDTQYF